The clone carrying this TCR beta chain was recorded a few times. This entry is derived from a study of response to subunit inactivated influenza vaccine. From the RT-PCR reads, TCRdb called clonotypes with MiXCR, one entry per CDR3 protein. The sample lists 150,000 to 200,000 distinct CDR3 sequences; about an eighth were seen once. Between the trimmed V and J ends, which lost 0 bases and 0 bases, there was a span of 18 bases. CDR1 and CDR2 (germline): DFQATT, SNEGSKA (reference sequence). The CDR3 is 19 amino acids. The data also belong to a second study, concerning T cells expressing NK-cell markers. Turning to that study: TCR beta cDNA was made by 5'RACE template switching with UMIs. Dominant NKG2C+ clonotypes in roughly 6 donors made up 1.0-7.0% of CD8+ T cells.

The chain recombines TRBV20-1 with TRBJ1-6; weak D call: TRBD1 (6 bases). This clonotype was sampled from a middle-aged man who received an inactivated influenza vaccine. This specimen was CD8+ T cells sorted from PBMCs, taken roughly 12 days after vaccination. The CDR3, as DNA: TGCAGTGCTAGAGAGGCCCCTACAGGGCCCCGCTCCTATAATTCACCCCTCCACTTT. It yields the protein CSAREAPTGPRSYNSPLHF.